These T cell receptor beta chains were read from a single sample in a study of cytomegalovirus exposure and HLA in healthy donors. Data came from immunoSEQ multiplex PCR; TCRdb stores just in-frame clones and leaves some out. The sample has 150,000 to 200,000 clones; over 70% are singletons. The specimen was PBMCs. Source of these receptors: a woman aged 40 to 50 in good health and CMV-seronegative. The CDR3 runs from the conserved cysteine through the conserved F or W. D genes are given only for firm matches. A row's size may be missing; if present it is once, few, many or a size class.

clone_size | j_call | v_call | d_call | cdr3_aa | cdr3_nt
. | TRBJ1-1 | TRBV7-2 | . | CASRVRGASTEAFF | TGTGCCAGCAGGGTCAGGGGCGCTAGCACTGAAGCTTTCTTT
. | TRBJ2-7 | TRBV11-3 | TRBD2 | CASSSERGPTYEQYF | TGTGCCAGCAGCTCCGAGCGGGGGCCCACCTACGAGCAGTACTTC
. | TRBJ2-6 | TRBV5-5 | . | CASTSAGGLAGANVLTF | TGTGCCAGCACCTCAGCCGGGGGGCTAGCTGGGGCCAACGTCCTGACTTTC
. | TRBJ2-7 | TRBV11-3 | . | CASSTPRVGGDYEQYF | TGTGCCAGCAGCACCCCTAGGGTAGGGGGGGACTACGAGCAGTACTTC
. | TRBJ1-1 | TRBV29-1 | . | CSVQDSITEAFF | TGCAGCGTTCAGGACAGTATTACTGAGGCTTTCTTT
once | TRBJ1-6 | TRBV18 | . | CASSPQTGDSPLHF | TGTGCCAGCTCACCACAGACGGGGGATTCACCCCTCCACTTT
. | TRBJ2-7 | TRBV18 | . | CASSPQGQPSSYEQYF | TGTGCCAGCTCACCACAAGGACAGCCTAGCTCCTACGAGCAGTACTTC
. | TRBJ2-1 | TRBV5-1 | . | CASRVGVPSSYNEQFF | TGCGCCAGCAGGGTCGGGGTTCCTAGCTCCTACAATGAGCAGTTCTTC
. | TRBJ2-3 | TRBV30 | TRBD2 | CAWAGGRQDTQYF | TGTGCCTGGGCGGGGGGCCGCCAAGATACGCAGTATTTT
. | TRBJ2-3 | TRBV11-3 | TRBD2 | CASRKGLAYTDTQYF | TGTGCCAGCAGAAAAGGACTAGCCTACACAGATACGCAGTATTTT
. | TRBJ1-2 | TRBV19 | TRBD1 | CASSKNRDRAGYTF | TGTGCCAGTTCGAAGAACCGGGACAGGGCTGGCTACACCTTC
few | TRBJ2-1 | TRBV6-5 | . | CASSSDMSSYNEQFF | TGTGCCAGCAGTTCGGACATGAGCTCCTACAATGAGCAGTTCTTC
once | TRBJ2-3 | TRBV9 | TRBD2 | CASSPGLAGGADTQYF | TGTGCCAGCAGCCCAGGACTAGCGGGGGGCGCAGATACGCAGTATTTT
. | TRBJ2-3 | TRBV14 | . | CASSHGTRAGSDTQYF | TGTGCCAGCAGCCACGGGACTCGGGCTGGATCAGATACGCAGTATTTT
. | TRBJ1-1 | TRBV28 | . | CASSSGYTEAFF | TGTGCCAGCAGTTCAGGCTACACTGAAGCTTTCTTT
few | TRBJ2-2 | TRBV6-1 | TRBD1 | CASSVSTGDTGELFF | TGTGCCAGCAGTGTATCGACAGGGGACACCGGGGAGCTGTTTTTT
. | TRBJ1-1 | TRBV6-6 | . | CASSYSGSGTEAFF | TGTGCCAGCAGTTACTCTGGGTCAGGCACTGAAGCTTTCTTT
few | TRBJ2-1 | TRBV27 | . | CARRETGRDEQFF | TGTGCCAGACGCGAAACAGGGAGGGATGAGCAGTTCTTC
. | TRBJ2-7 | TRBV28 | TRBD1 | CAITGGAYEQYF | TGTGCCATCACAGGGGGAGCCTACGAGCAGTACTTC
. | TRBJ1-2 | TRBV7-3 | TRBD1 | CASSPGQGGYTF | TGTGCCAGCAGCCCTGGACAGGGGGGCTACACCTTC
. | TRBJ2-6 | TRBV28 | . | CASSQIAGANVLTF | TGTGCCAGCAGCCAGATAGCGGGGGCCAACGTCCTGACTTTC